This is a list of T cell receptor beta chains from one sample in a study of T cell changes during pregnancy in multiple sclerosis. The data were produced by immunoSEQ multiplex PCR, yet TCRdb's version contains in-frame clones alone and is incomplete. The sample gives 50,000 to 75,000 clones, 92% of which show up once; about 3% is in the top ten. The sample here was peripheral blood, taken in the third trimester of pregnancy. The source of these receptors is a female donor in good health, enrolled as a control in a pregnancy study. Both conserved end residues are part of each CDR3. The D gene is left open where the match is weak. Where a row states a size, it is once, few, many or the class of an expanded clone; other rows omit it.

TRBV7-8,NA,TRBD2,TRBJ2-1,CASSPLAGGAYNEQFF,TGTGCCAGCAGCCCCCTAGCGGGGGGTGCCTACAATGAGCAGTTCTTC
TRBV5-1,NA,NA,TRBJ2-5,CASSLRGWQTQYF,TGCGCCAGCAGCTTAAGGGGGTGGCAGACCCAGTACTTC
TRBV28,NA,NA,TRBJ1-1,CASSRTGGSNTEAFF,TGTGCCAGCAGTCGTACGGGGGGCTCGAACACTGAAGCTTTCTTT
TRBV19,NA,NA,TRBJ1-2,CASSITGRYYGYTF,TGTGCCAGTAGTATTACAGGGCGTTACTATGGCTACACCTTC
TRBV2,NA,TRBD1,TRBJ1-1,CASSRTGVLTEAFF,TGTGCCAGCAGTCGTACAGGGGTTCTCACTGAAGCTTTCTTT
TRBV4-1,NA,TRBD2,TRBJ2-7,CASSQTSGYEQYF,TGCGCCAGCAGCCAAACTAGCGGCTACGAGCAGTACTTC
TRBV7-9,NA,TRBD1,TRBJ2-7,CASSYPWTGASEQYF,TGTGCCAGCAGCTACCCCTGGACAGGGGCAAGCGAGCAGTACTTC
TRBV25-1,NA,TRBD1,TRBJ1-2,CASSQTGVYGYTF,TGTGCCAGCAGTCAGACAGGGGTGTATGGCTACACCTTC
TRBV30,NA,TRBD2,TRBJ2-1,CAWRAGRYNEQFF,TGTGCCTGGAGAGCGGGGAGGTACAATGAGCAGTTCTTC
TRBV5-1,NA,NA,TRBJ1-2,CASSPGRTTNYGYTF,TGCGCCAGCAGCCCTGGACGGACTACTAACTATGGCTACACCTTC
TRBV6-7,NA,TRBD2,TRBJ2-7,CASTGTRSYEQYF,TGTGCCAGCACCGGGACTAGGAGTTACGAGCAGTACTTC
TRBV30,NA,NA,TRBJ1-4,CAWSYGGSGEKLFF,TGTGCCTGGAGTTATGGGGGGTCTGGTGAAAAACTGTTTTTT
TRBV4-3,NA,TRBD1,TRBJ2-7,CASSPGTGQLEQYF,TGCGCCAGCAGCCCGGGGACAGGGCAATTAGAGCAGTACTTC
TRBV7-8,NA,TRBD1,TRBJ1-4,CASSRGQGVREKLFF,TGTGCCAGCAGCCGGGGACAGGGGGTGCGGGAAAAACTGTTTTTT
TRBV2,once,NA,TRBJ2-7,CASGYQFYEQYF,TGTGCCAGCGGTTACCAATTCTACGAGCAGTACTTC
TRBV27,NA,TRBD1,TRBJ2-5,CASSFGTAKETQYF,TGTGCCAGCAGTTTCGGGACAGCTAAAGAGACCCAGTACTTC
TRBV10-3,once,NA,TRBJ1-2,CAISETSYGYTF,TGTGCCATCAGTGAGACTAGCTATGGCTACACCTTC
TRBV18,NA,NA,TRBJ1-2,CASSPGAKHYGYTF,TGTGCCAGTTCACCGGGGGCTAAGCACTATGGCTACACCTTC
TRBV19,NA,TRBD1,TRBJ1-2,CATYDRGRFNYGYTF,TGTGCCACCTACGACAGGGGGCGCTTCAACTATGGCTACACCTTC
TRBV7-3,NA,NA,TRBJ2-3,CASSLAGLYTQYF,TGTGCCAGCAGCTTAGCGGGACTCTATACGCAGTATTTT
TRBV7-3,NA,TRBD2,TRBJ2-1,CASSLTSGSPKGHEQFF,TGTGCCAGCAGCTTAACCAGCGGGAGCCCCAAGGGGCATGAGCAGTTCTTC
TRBV5-8,NA,NA,TRBJ2-2,CASSLRQAANTGELFF,TGTGCCAGCAGCCTTAGACAGGCGGCGAACACCGGGGAGCTGTTTTTT
TRBV5-1,NA,TRBD1,TRBJ1-3,CASSVGQDAGNTIYF,TGCGCCAGCAGCGTCGGACAGGACGCTGGAAACACCATATATTTT
TRBV7-2,once,TRBD1,TRBJ1-2,CASSLGQGAAYGYTF,TGTGCCAGCAGCTTAGGGCAGGGGGCCGCCTATGGCTACACCTTC
TRBV28,NA,NA,TRBJ2-7,CASSSVSGLPYEQYF,TGTGCCAGCAGTTCGGTAAGCGGGTTACCCTACGAGCAGTACTTC
TRBV6-5,NA,NA,TRBJ2-1,CASTDSLVSHEQFF,TGTGCCAGCACCGACTCACTAGTTAGCCATGAGCAGTTCTTC
TRBV6-4,NA,NA,TRBJ2-1,CASSDSADSYNEQFF,TGTGCCAGCAGTGACTCGGCAGACTCCTACAATGAGCAGTTCTTC
TRBV9,NA,TRBD2,TRBJ2-2,CASSVKILAGPSNTGELFF,TGTGCCAGCAGCGTTAAAATACTAGCGGGGCCTTCGAACACCGGGGAGCTGTTTTTT
TRBV28,once,NA,TRBJ2-7,CASSSRGGYEQYF,TGTGCCAGCAGTTCTAGAGGGGGATACGAGCAGTACTTC
TRBV6-1,NA,NA,TRBJ1-4,CASTRVSNEKLFF,TGTGCCAGCACTCGGGTTTCTAATGAAAAACTGTTTTTT
TRBV19,once,NA,TRBJ1-1,CAARGRHTDTEAFF,TGTGCCGCCCGGGGGAGGCACACCGACACTGAAGCTTTCTTT
TRBV7-3,NA,TRBD1,TRBJ2-5,CASSLSGTGKETQYF,TGTGCCAGCAGCTTAAGCGGGACAGGGAAGGAGACCCAGTACTTC
TRBV9,NA,TRBD1,TRBJ2-7,CASRDRGPSYEQYF,TGTGCCAGCAGGGACAGGGGGCCCTCCTACGAGCAGTACTTC
TRBV5-1,NA,NA,TRBJ1-2,CASSLAGDYGYTF,TGCGCCAGCAGCTTGGCAGGGGACTATGGCTACACCTTC
TRBV27,NA,TRBD2,TRBJ2-7,CASSYPRTSGRESYEQYF,TGTGCCAGCAGTTACCCCAGGACTAGCGGGAGGGAATCCTACGAGCAGTACTTC
TRBV9,NA,NA,TRBJ2-3,CASSAGDSTDTQYF,TGTGCCAGCAGCGCGGGGGATAGCACAGATACGCAGTATTTT
TRBV7-8,NA,NA,TRBJ2-1,CASSLNLPRDEQFF,TGTGCCAGCAGCCTAAATCTACCTCGGGATGAGCAGTTCTTC
TRBV6-6,NA,TRBD1,TRBJ2-7,CASSPGGQGIHEQYF,TGTGCCAGCAGCCCCGGGGGACAGGGAATACACGAGCAGTACTTC
TRBV18,NA,NA,TRBJ1-2,CASSPYEINYGYTF,TGTGCCAGCTCACCATATGAGATTAACTATGGCTACACCTTC
TRBV28,NA,TRBD2,TRBJ2-3,CASSIAGTTDTQYF,TGTGCCAGCTCAATAGCGGGAACCACAGATACGCAGTATTTT
TRBV19,NA,TRBD1,TRBJ1-6,CASSARTGSYNTLHF,TGTGCCAGTAGTGCCCGGACAGGGTCCTACAACACCCTCCACTTT
TRBV2,NA,NA,TRBJ2-7,CASSERWAGAYEQYF,TGTGCCAGCAGTGAAAGGTGGGCGGGCGCCTACGAGCAGTACTTC
TRBV9,NA,NA,TRBJ1-2,CASSVALQSYGYTF,TGTGCCAGCAGCGTAGCTTTACAGAGCTATGGCTACACCTTC
TRBV15,NA,NA,TRBJ1-5,CATSRSGSGPQHF,TGTGCCACCAGCAGATCCGGTTCGGGGCCCCAGCATTTT
TRBV19,NA,NA,TRBJ2-2,CASRTVNTGELFF,TGTGCCAGTAGAACGGTTAACACCGGGGAGCTGTTTTTT
TRBV5-1,NA,NA,TRBJ1-2,CASRGQPSLNYGYTF,TGCGCCAGCAGGGGGCAGCCGTCTCTTAACTATGGCTACACCTTC
TRBV12-5,NA,NA,TRBJ2-7,CASGLYSGVPSYEQYF,TGTGCTAGTGGTTTGTATTCGGGAGTTCCCTCCTACGAGCAGTACTTC
TRBV6-5,NA,TRBD1,TRBJ1-2,CASSYPTGEGLGYTF,TGTGCCAGCAGTTATCCGACAGGGGAAGGGCTTGGCTACACCTTC
TRBV10-3,NA,NA,TRBJ2-1,CATLLLATNEQFF,TGTGCCACTCTCCTACTAGCTACCAATGAGCAGTTCTTC
TRBV23-1,NA,NA,TRBJ1-6,CASSLGSKAVDNSPLHF,TGCGCCAGCAGTCTAGGATCGAAGGCGGTGGATAATTCACCCCTCCACTTT
TRBV7-2,NA,NA,TRBJ2-5,CASRPPQGMLETQYF,TGTGCCAGCAGACCTCCCCAGGGGATGTTAGAGACCCAGTACTTC
TRBV11-3,NA,TRBD1,TRBJ2-1,CASSFQGAYNEQFF,TGTGCCAGCAGTTTTCAGGGGGCCTACAATGAGCAGTTCTTC
TRBV6-4,NA,TRBD2,TRBJ2-1,CATPRGGEDNEQFF,TGTGCCACCCCCCGGGGGGGGGAGGACAATGAGCAGTTCTTC
TRBV10-3,NA,TRBD1,TRBJ2-2,CAIRRGQGYRELFF,TGTGCCATCAGGAGGGGACAGGGATACCGGGAGCTGTTTTTT
TRBV7-2,NA,TRBD2,TRBJ2-7,CASSLMGTSGTYEQYF,TGTGCCAGCAGCTTAATGGGGACTAGCGGTACCTACGAGCAGTACTTC
TRBV6-6,NA,TRBD1,TRBJ2-2,CATRQQGGTGELFF,TGTGCCACCCGTCAACAGGGGGGCACCGGGGAGCTGTTTTTT
TRBV28,NA,TRBD1,TRBJ1-2,CASSPEGQGACTF,TGTGCCAGCAGTCCTGAGGGACAGGGGGCATGCACCTTC
TRBV19,NA,NA,TRBJ1-2,CASSRDFNYGYTF,TGTGCCAGTAGCCGGGATTTCAACTATGGCTACACCTTC